The 18 T cell receptor beta chains presented below share a single source sample, sequenced in a study of cytomegalovirus exposure and HLA in healthy donors. PCR used 60 Vbeta primers and 13 Jbeta primers. Profiled with immunoSEQ multiplex PCR; TCRdb holds only in-frame clones, not every one. The table includes more than 150,000 clones, roughly 85% detected once. Specimen: PBMCs. Every receptor here comes from a middle-aged man in good health and CMV-seropositive.

The V call is TRBV4-3, the J call TRBJ1-4, with D maybe TRBD1 (5 bases). The CDR3 spans 13 residues. The V end was cut by 3 bases, the J end by 6 bases, with 8 bases between. Looked up from germline, CDR1 is LGHNA and CDR2 is YSLEER. CDR3 nucleotides: TGCGCCAGCAGCCAGGGACTTCATGAAAAACTGTTTTTT. Protein product: CASSQGLHEKLFF.

The V call is TRBV9, the J call TRBJ2-3; 7 bases line up with TRBD1. J lost 5 bases, V lost 3 bases, and 9 bases had no gene match. Germline V CDR1 and CDR2: SGDLS, YYNGEE. CDR3 length: 15 amino acids. The CDR3 is CASSETGSREDTQYF. CDR3 DNA sequence: TGTGCCAGCAGCGAGACAGGGTCCCGCGAAGATACGCAGTATTTT.

This chain joins TRBV6-1 and TRBJ2-7; the D gene is possibly TRBD1 (6 bases). The CDR3 sequence is 13 residues long. CDR1 is MNHNS, CDR2 SASEGT, per germline. V was pared by 5 bases and J by 6 bases, with 14 bases between. In DNA form, the CDR3 reads TGTGCCAGCAGTACACAGGGAAAGTTCGAGCAGTACGTC. This codes for CASSTQGKFEQYV.

The V and J genes are TRBV18 and TRBJ1-1; 7 positions agree with TRBD1. The CDR3 length is 12 residues. Germline trimming cut 3 bases from V and 12 bases from J; bases unmatched to any gene: 7. CDR1 and CDR2 (germline): KGHSH, LQKENI. This chain's CDR3 is CASSPGTDNSFF. The CDR3 DNA is TGTGCCAGCTCACCCGGGACAGATAATTCTTTCTTT.

V is TRBV28 and J is TRBJ1-2, with TRBD1 identical over 7 bases. This CDR3 spans 12 amino acids. The junction had 4 bases not matched to a gene; V was cut back by 8 bases and J by 4 bases. CDR1 is MDHEN and CDR2 is SYDVKM in the germline V gene. The DNA for the CDR3 is TGTGCCAGCCAGGACAGGTCCTATGGCTACACCTTC. Protein: CASQDRSYGYTF.

This chain connects TRBV2 to TRBJ1-6; a possible D gene is TRBD1 (5 bases). The germline V gene encodes CDR1 SNHLY and CDR2 FYNNEI. There are 13 residues in the CDR3. Between the trimmed V and J ends, which lost 7 bases and 11 bases, there was a span of 15 bases. The CDR3 DNA sequence: TGTGCCAGCATTGAGGGTATCAGGGCACCCCTCCACTTT. Protein product: CASIEGIRAPLHF.

V is TRBV4-3 and J is TRBJ1-1; D might be TRBD1 (5 bases). V dropped 3 bases and J dropped 0 bases, with 11 bases sitting between them. This CDR3 is built from 15 residues. CDR1 is LGHNA, CDR2 YSLEER, per germline. The CDR3 DNA reads TGCGCCAGCAGCCACCTACAGGATATGAACACTGAAGCTTTCTTT. The encoded protein is CASSHLQDMNTEAFF.

The J gene is TRBJ2-3, the V gene TRBV29-1, with TRBD1 as a possible D gene (5 bases). The CDR3 extends over 15 amino acids. CDR1 is SQVTM and CDR2 is ANQGSEA in the germline V gene. Deletions cut 7 bases from V and 1 base from J, with 18 bases between. The CDR3: CSGTTGSRRTDTQYF. The CDR3 DNA follows: TGCAGCGGAACCACAGGTTCACGACGCACAGATACGCAGTATTTT.

This clone was picked up a small number of times. This chain links TRBV5-1 with TRBJ2-3; 8 bases map to TRBD2. The CDR3 loop spans 17 amino acids. The V segment lost 3 bases and the J segment 2 bases; nucleotides outside the gene matches: 11. Looked up from germline, CDR1 is SGHRS and CDR2 is YFSETQ. CDR3 DNA sequence: TGCGCCAGCAGCTATCAGGCCCGGGGGGGGAACACAGATACGCAGTATTTT. Its protein is CASSYQARGGNTDTQYF.

This chain joins TRBV6-1 and TRBJ2-7; possibly TRBD1 for D (6 bases). Trimming cost V 2 bases and J 7 bases, with 15 bases left between them. The CDR3 is made up of 14 amino acids. Germline values: CDR1 MNHNS, CDR2 SASEGT. The CDR3 DNA reads as TGTGCCAGCAGTGAACTGACAGGTCCGGGTGAGCAGTACGTC. Amino acids: CASSELTGPGEQYV.

This chain links TRBV28 with TRBJ1-5, with 10 nucleotides matching TRBD1. This CDR3 spans 15 amino acids. V gave up 5 bases and J gave up 4 bases; unmatched junction bases: 5. Germline values: CDR1 MDHEN, CDR2 SYDVKM. CDR3 sequence reads: CASSAPDRGNQPQHF. The CDR3, as DNA: TGTGCCAGCAGTGCGCCGGACAGGGGGAATCAGCCCCAGCATTTT.

This clone was observed a handful of times. The chain couples TRBV7-3 to TRBJ1-3; a weak D match, TRBD1 (5 bases). CDR1 is SGHTA and CDR2 is FQGTGA in the germline V gene. V was shortened by 5 bases and J by 0 bases, with 8 bases between the two germline ends. CDR3 length: 14 amino acids. The CDR3 DNA follows: TGTGCCAGCAGCGCAGGGCGCTCTGGAAACACCATATATTTT. As protein: CASSAGRSGNTIYF.

The rearrangement uses TRBV5-4 and TRBJ2-2, with D tentatively TRBD2 (6 bases). V lost 7 bases and J lost 5, with 18 bases in between. CDR3 length: 15 amino acids. Germline-derived CDR1 and CDR2 are SGHNT and YYREEE (reference sequence). Written as DNA, the CDR3 is TGTGCCAGCGGTCTCCTCTTTCGGGGGACCGGGGAGCTGTTTTTT. Translated: CASGLLFRGTGELFF. The full variable domain, in which reference TRBV5-4 and TRBJ2-2 provide the parts outside the CDR3, is ETGVTQSPTHLIKTRGQQVTLRCSSQSGHNTVSWYQQALGQGPQFIFQYYREEENGRGNFPPRFSGLQFPNYSSELNVNALELDDSALYLCASGLLFRGTGELFFGEGSRLTVL.

The chain employs TRBV10-3 and TRBJ1-3; D remains unclear. CDR1 and CDR2 (germline): ENHRY, SYGVKD. V lost 3 bases to trimming and J lost 0 bases, with 9 bases between them. The CDR3 is made up of 15 amino acids. DNA of the CDR3: TGTGCCATCAGTGAACAGCTTCTCTCTGGAAACACCATATATTTT. This sequence encodes CAISEQLLSGNTIYF.

The V call is TRBV6-5, the J call TRBJ1-1; D may be TRBD1 (6 bases). V gave up 2 bases and J gave up 6 bases, with 13 bases separating them. The CDR3 runs to 14 residues. Germline lookup yields CDR1 MNHEY and CDR2 SVGAGI. CDR3 coding DNA: TGTGCCAGCAGTTACGGGCAGGGGAGCGCTGAAGCTTTCTTT. It is translated as CASSYGQGSAEAFF.

This chain links TRBV28 with TRBJ1-6, with D unresolved. CDR3 length equals 12 residues. Germline V gene sequence: CDR1 MDHEN, CDR2 SYDVKM. Trimming shortened V by 10 bases and J by 4 bases, and 8 bases separated the two germline ends. CDR3 loop: CATTDYNSPLHF. The CDR3, as DNA: TGTGCCACCACAGATTATAATTCACCCCTCCACTTT.

The chain combines TRBV18 with TRBJ2-5; 9 bases line up with TRBD1. CDR1 and CDR2 (germline): KGHSH, LQKENI. With 0 bases clipped from V and 5 bases from J, the junction kept 16 bases outside the gene matches. The CDR3 length is 19 residues. Here the CDR3 reads CASSPPDGDRGLIRETQYF. The CDR3 DNA reads as TGTGCCAGCTCACCACCAGACGGAGACAGGGGGTTGATTCGGGAGACCCAGTACTTC.

The chain carries TRBV6-1 and TRBJ2-4, with 11 bases lining up with TRBD2. J was trimmed by 8 bases and V by 2 bases; bases with no gene match: 17. The CDR3 is 19 residues long. In germline, CDR1 is MNHNS, CDR2 SASEGT. CDR3 protein: CASSEIEGGSGGARYIQYF. The DNA of the CDR3 is TGTGCCAGCAGTGAAATTGAAGGTGGTAGCGGGGGGGCCAGGTACATTCAGTACTTC.